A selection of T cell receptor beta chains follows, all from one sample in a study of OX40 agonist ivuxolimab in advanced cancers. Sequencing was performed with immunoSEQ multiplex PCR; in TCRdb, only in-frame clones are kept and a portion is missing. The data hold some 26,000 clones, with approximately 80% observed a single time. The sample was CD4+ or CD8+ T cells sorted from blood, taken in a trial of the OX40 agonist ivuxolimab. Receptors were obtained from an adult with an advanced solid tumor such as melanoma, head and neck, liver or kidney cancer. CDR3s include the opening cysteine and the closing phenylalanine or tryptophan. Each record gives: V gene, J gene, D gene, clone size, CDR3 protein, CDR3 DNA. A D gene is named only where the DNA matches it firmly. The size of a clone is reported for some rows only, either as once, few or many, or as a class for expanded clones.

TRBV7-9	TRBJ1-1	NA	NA	CASSLARTGGTEAFF	TGTGCCAGCAGCTTAGCGCGAACAGGTGGCACTGAAGCTTTCTTT
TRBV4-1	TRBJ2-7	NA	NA	CASSQEAIFYEQYF	TGCGCCAGCAGCCAAGAGGCGATATTCTACGAGCAGTACTTC
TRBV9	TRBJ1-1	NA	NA	CASSVVEGPNTEAFF	TGTGCCAGCAGCGTAGTGGAGGGACCGAACACTGAAGCTTTCTTT
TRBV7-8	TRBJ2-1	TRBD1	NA	CASSLSGTGGAKILQFF	TGTGCCAGCAGCTTAAGTGGGACAGGGGGCGCGAAGATTTTGCAGTTCTTC
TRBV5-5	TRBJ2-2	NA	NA	CASSADPRVTGELFF	TGTGCCAGCAGCGCAGACCCCAGGGTCACCGGGGAGCTGTTTTTT
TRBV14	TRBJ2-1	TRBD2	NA	CASSQGLGNEQFF	TGTGCCAGCAGCCAGGGACTAGGCAATGAGCAGTTCTTC
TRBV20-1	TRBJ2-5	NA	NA	CSASQGETQYF	TGCAGTGCTAGTCAGGGGGAGACCCAGTACTTC
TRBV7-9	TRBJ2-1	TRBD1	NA	CASSPDRPNEQFF	TGTGCCAGCAGCCCGGACAGGCCCAATGAGCAGTTCTTC
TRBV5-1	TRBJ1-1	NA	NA	CASSNWGTPDTEAFF	TGCGCCAGCAGCAACTGGGGTACACCTGACACTGAAGCTTTCTTT
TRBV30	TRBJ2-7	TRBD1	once	CASQALQQGFSYEQYF	TGTGCCTCCCAAGCCCTCCAACAGGGGTTTTCCTACGAGCAGTACTTC
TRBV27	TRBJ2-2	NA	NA	CASSLTITGELFF	TGTGCCAGCAGCCTTACGATTACCGGGGAGCTGTTTTTT
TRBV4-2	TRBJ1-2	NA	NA	CASSLTKGDTGYGYTF	TGTGCCAGCAGCCTTACTAAAGGGGACACCGGCTATGGCTACACCTTC
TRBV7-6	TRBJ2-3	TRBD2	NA	CASSLVAGGTDTQYF	TGTGCCAGCAGCTTAGTGGCGGGGGGCACAGATACGCAGTATTTT
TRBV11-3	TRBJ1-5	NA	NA	CASSLGSQPQHF	TGTGCCAGCAGCTTAGGGAGTCAGCCCCAGCATTTT
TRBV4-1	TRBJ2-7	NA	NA	CASSQDWSSGYEQYF	TGCGCCAGCAGCCAAGATTGGTCTAGTGGGTACGAGCAGTACTTC
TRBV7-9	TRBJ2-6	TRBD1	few	CASSGQGELSGANVLTF	TGTGCCAGCAGCGGACAGGGAGAACTCTCTGGGGCCAACGTCCTGACTTTC
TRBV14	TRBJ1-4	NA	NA	CASSQYTGSTNEKLFF	TGTGCCAGCAGCCAATATACAGGGTCAACTAATGAAAAACTGTTTTTT
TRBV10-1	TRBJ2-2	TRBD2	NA	CASSELAGTGELFF	TGCGCCAGCAGTGAACTAGCGGGAACCGGGGAGCTGTTTTTT
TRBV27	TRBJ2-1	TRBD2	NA	CASSSLAGNNEQFF	TGTGCCAGCAGTTCTCTAGCGGGGAACAATGAGCAGTTCTTC
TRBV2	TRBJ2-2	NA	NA	CASFGKGIVTGELFF	TGTGCCAGCTTCGGGAAAGGGATCGTCACCGGGGAGCTGTTTTTT
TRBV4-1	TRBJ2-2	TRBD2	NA	CASSQPGLAIGGTGELFF	TGCGCCAGCAGTCAGCCGGGACTAGCGATAGGTGGCACCGGGGAGCTGTTTTTT
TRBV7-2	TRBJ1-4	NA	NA	CASSPLGRPYEKLFF	TGTGCCAGCAGCCCCCTTGGACGGCCCTATGAAAAACTGTTTTTT
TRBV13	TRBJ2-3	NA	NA	CASTRGADTQYF	TGTGCCAGCACCCGGGGAGCAGATACGCAGTATTTT
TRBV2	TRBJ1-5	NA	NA	CASSLPGGSNQPQHF	TGTGCCAGCAGTTTACCGGGTGGCAGCAATCAGCCCCAGCATTTT
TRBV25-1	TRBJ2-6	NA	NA	CASSEAVGASSGANVLTF	TGTGCCAGCAGTGAAGCCGTTGGTGCAAGCTCTGGGGCCAACGTCCTGACTTTC
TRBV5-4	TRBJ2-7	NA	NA	CASSLKGATYEQYF	TGTGCCAGCAGCTTAAAAGGGGCGACCTACGAGCAGTACTTC
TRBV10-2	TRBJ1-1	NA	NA	CATSGGTEAFF	TGCGCCACCTCGGGGGGCACTGAAGCTTTCTTT
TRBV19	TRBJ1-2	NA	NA	CASSTRDIAMLVYGYTF	TGTGCCAGTAGTACCCGGGACATTGCCATGCTAGTCTATGGCTACACCTTC
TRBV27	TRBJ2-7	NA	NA	CASRWAGGSYEQYF	TGTGCCAGCAGATGGGCCGGCGGTTCCTACGAGCAGTACTTC
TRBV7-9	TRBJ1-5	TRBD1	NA	CASSGEDRGSQPQHF	TGTGCCAGCAGCGGGGAGGACAGGGGGTCTCAGCCCCAGCATTTT
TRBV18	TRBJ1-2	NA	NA	CASSPDGNYGYTF	TGTGCCAGCTCACCTGACGGGAACTATGGCTACACCTTC
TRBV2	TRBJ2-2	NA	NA	CASSEALLGQGVLFF	TGTGCCAGCAGTGAAGCGCTCCTAGGTCAGGGAGTGCTGTTTTTT
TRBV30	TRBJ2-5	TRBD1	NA	CASSRDSQQETQYF	TGTGCCTCCTCCCGGGACAGCCAGCAAGAGACCCAGTACTTC
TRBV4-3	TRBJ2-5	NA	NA	CASSQLRGETQYF	TGCGCCAGCAGCCAATTGAGAGGGGAGACCCAGTACTTC
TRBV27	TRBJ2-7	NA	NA	CASGLSHSYEQYF	TGTGCCAGCGGCCTGAGCCACTCCTACGAGCAGTACTTC
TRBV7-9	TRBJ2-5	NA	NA	CASSLLVETQYF	TGTGCCAGCAGCTTATTGGTAGAGACCCAGTACTTC
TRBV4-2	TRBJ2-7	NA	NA	CASSQGLGYEQYF	TGTGCCAGCAGCCAGGGATTAGGCTACGAGCAGTACTTC
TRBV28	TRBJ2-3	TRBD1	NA	CASSGDPGQNSDTQYF	TGTGCCAGCAGTGGGGACCCGGGACAGAACTCAGATACGCAGTATTTT
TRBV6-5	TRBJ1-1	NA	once	CASSYGRYTEAFF	TGTGCCAGCAGTTACGGCAGGTACACTGAAGCTTTCTTT
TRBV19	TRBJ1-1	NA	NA	CASNPHLNTEAFF	TGTGCCAGTAACCCTCATCTGAACACTGAAGCTTTCTTT
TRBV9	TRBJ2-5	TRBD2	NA	CASSPASGKETQYF	TGTGCCAGCAGCCCTGCTAGCGGGAAGGAGACCCAGTACTTC
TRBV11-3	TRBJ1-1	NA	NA	CASSYTGGTEAFF	TGTGCCAGCAGCTACACGGGGGGGACTGAAGCTTTCTTT
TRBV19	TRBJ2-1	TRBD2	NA	CASSIGGTTFSEQFF	TGTGCCAGTAGTATCGGAGGGACTACCTTTAGTGAGCAGTTCTTC
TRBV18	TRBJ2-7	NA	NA	CASSPSTATEQYF	TGTGCCAGCTCACCATCCACAGCTACCGAGCAGTACTTC
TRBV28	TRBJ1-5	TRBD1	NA	CASDSRQGGSNQPQHF	TGTGCCAGCGATTCAAGACAGGGAGGCAGCAATCAGCCCCAGCATTTT
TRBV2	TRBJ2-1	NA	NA	CASSGDPFNNEQFF	TGTGCCAGCAGCGGGGACCCTTTCAACAATGAGCAGTTCTTC
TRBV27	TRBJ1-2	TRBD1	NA	CASSLTPTGGGFTGYTF	TGTGCCAGCAGTTTGACCCCAACAGGGGGCGGCTTTACCGGCTACACCTTC
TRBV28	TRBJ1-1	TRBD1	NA	CASSFSRRLDRMNTEAFF	TGTGCCAGCAGTTTCTCTAGGAGGTTGGACAGGATGAACACTGAAGCTTTCTTT